These T cell receptor beta chains were read from a single sample in a study of regulatory T cells in long-lasting Graves disease. TCRdb processed the multiplex PCR reads anew with MiXCR; each CDR3 protein has one entry. Among 350,000 to 450,000 distinct CDR3 sequences, less than 25% were seen once, and the ten largest hold about a fifth. Sequenced material: peripheral blood mononuclear cells (PBMCs), taken when the disease was refractory, from a patient treated with antithyroid drugs. These receptor sequences come from a female donor with Graves disease. The CDR3 runs from the conserved cysteine through the conserved F or W. Fields, in order: clone size, V gene, J gene, D gene, CDR3 DNA, CDR3 protein. The D gene is left open where the match is weak. Size is stated for part of the rows, as once, few or many counts, or as a class when the clone is expanded.

NA	TRBV10-2	TRBJ1-5	NA	TGCGCCAGCAGTGCAGGCAGGGTGCAGCCCCAGCATTTT	CASSAGRVQPQHF
NA	TRBV19	TRBJ1-1	NA	TGTGCCAGTAGTATGCGGGATAACACTGAAGCTTTCTTT	CASSMRDNTEAFF
NA	TRBV29-1	TRBJ2-4	TRBD1	TGCAGCGTTGAAGATCCGGGGACAGGGATTGGAAACATTCGGTACTTC	CSVEDPGTGIGNIRYF
NA	TRBV12-3/TRBV12-4	TRBJ2-4	NA	TGTGCCAGCAGTGGACAGCCAGTAGCCAAAAACATTCAGTACTTC	CASSGQPVAKNIQYF
NA	TRBV15	TRBJ2-7	TRBD1	TGTGCCACCAGCAGAAACAGGGGTCCCCACGAGCAGTACTTC	CATSRNRGPHEQYF
many	TRBV28	TRBJ2-7	NA	TGTGCCAGCAGGAAACTTAGGGGCGCTAACTACGAGCAGTACTTC	CASRKLRGANYEQYF
many	TRBV11-1	TRBJ1-2	TRBD1	TGTGCCAGCAGCTTAGCTACGGGACAGGGGTCCTATGGCTACACCTTC	CASSLATGQGSYGYTF
NA	TRBV19	TRBJ1-5	TRBD1	TGTGCCAGTAGTTCGTGGACAGGGAATCAGCCCCAGCATTTT	CASSSWTGNQPQHF
many	TRBV7-8	TRBJ2-5	NA	TGTGCCAGCAGGCCCCGGAGGGAGGAGACCCAGTACTTC	CASRPRREETQYF
few	TRBV18	TRBJ1-1	TRBD1	TGTGCCAGCTCACCCTTGACAGGGGTCACGAACACTGAAGCTTTCTTT	CASSPLTGVTNTEAFF
many	TRBV2	TRBJ1-2	TRBD1	TGTGCCAGCAGTGAATCCGGGACAGGAAACTATGGCTACACCTTC	CASSESGTGNYGYTF
NA	TRBV6-2/TRBV6-3	TRBJ2-2	NA	TGTGCCAGCAGTTACTCGACGCGCGGCGGGGAGCTGTTTTTT	CASSYSTRGGELFF
few	TRBV6-2/TRBV6-3	TRBJ2-7	TRBD2	TGTGCCAGCAGTTACAGTAGGGCTAGCGGTGAAGCCTACGAGCAGTACTTC	CASSYSRASGEAYEQYF
NA	TRBV29-1	TRBJ2-7	TRBD1	TGCAGCGCCGGGGCAGGGGGCGTCTACGAGCAGTACTTC	CSAGAGGVYEQYF
many	TRBV12-3/TRBV12-4	TRBJ2-6	TRBD1	TGTGCCAGCACTGAGACAGGGGGACTATCTGGGGCCAACGTCCTGACTTTC	CASTETGGLSGANVLTF
many	TRBV20-1	TRBJ2-2	NA	TGCAGTGCTAGAGGGCTCAGGGGCCCCGGGGAGCTGTTTTTT	CSARGLRGPGELFF
few	TRBV29-1	TRBJ2-7	TRBD2	TGCAGCGTTGGTGCGGCTAGCGGGGAGCAGTACTTC	CSVGAASGEQYF
many	TRBV7-6	TRBJ2-2	NA	TGTGCCAGCAGCACCCTTCAAACCGGGGAGCTGTTTTTT	CASSTLQTGELFF
many	TRBV12-3/TRBV12-4	TRBJ2-7	TRBD2	TGTGCCAGCAGAAGGACTAGCGGCCCTTACGAGCAGTACTTC	CASRRTSGPYEQYF
many	TRBV2	TRBJ1-2	TRBD1	TGTGCCAGCAGCACCGACAGGGATGTTTATGGCTACACCTTC	CASSTDRDVYGYTF
many	TRBV28	TRBJ1-5	TRBD1	TGTGCCAGCAGGAGCGGGACAGTCTATAGCAATCAGCCCCAGCATTTT	CASRSGTVYSNQPQHF
few	TRBV5-1	TRBJ2-7	NA	TGCGCCAGCAGCTTGGCCTGGGGGGCGAAACCCCCCTACGAGCAGTACTTC	CASSLAWGAKPPYEQYF
NA	TRBV29-1	TRBJ1-4	TRBD1	TGCAGCGTGGGACAGGGCCGTGAAAAACTGTTTTTT	CSVGQGREKLFF
NA	TRBV27	TRBJ2-7	NA	TGTGCCAGCAGTTTAAACGGGCTAAGGCTCTACGAGCAGTACTTC	CASSLNGLRLYEQYF
NA	TRBV7-9	TRBJ1-2	TRBD1	TGTGCCAGCAGCTTAGCAATTGGGACAGGGGTCTATGGCTACACCTTC	CASSLAIGTGVYGYTF
many	TRBV7-2	TRBJ2-5	NA	TGTGCCAGCAGCTTATCCCGAGAGACCCAGTACTTC	CASSLSRETQYF
NA	TRBV27	TRBJ1-3	NA	TGTGCCAGCAGTCCGCAGTCCGGGAACAGAAACACCATATATTTT	CASSPQSGNRNTIYF
many	TRBV12-3/TRBV12-4	TRBJ2-5	NA	TGTGCCAGCACCGGGACTGGCCAAGAGACCCAGTACTTC	CASTGTGQETQYF
many	TRBV6-1	TRBJ1-2	NA	TGTGCCAGCAGTGGGTTGGCATTAGGCGTCTATGGCTACACCTTC	CASSGLALGVYGYTF
NA	TRBV7-2	TRBJ2-7	NA	TGTGCCAGCAGCCAGGACCAGATTGGTGAGCAGTACTTC	CASSQDQIGEQYF
many	TRBV11-3	TRBJ2-5	TRBD1	TGTGCCAGCAGCCGGACAGGGGCAGGCGAGACCCAGTACTTC	CASSRTGAGETQYF
NA	TRBV5-1	TRBJ2-5	NA	TGCGCCAGCGCGAGGAACGGACAGATGATAGAGACCCAGTACTTC	CASARNGQMIETQYF
many	TRBV7-2	TRBJ2-7	NA	TGTGCCAGCAGCTTAGTGTGGAGTTACGAGCAGTACTTC	CASSLVWSYEQYF
many	TRBV12-3/TRBV12-4	TRBJ1-2	TRBD1	TGTGCCAGCAGTCCAGGGGGGACAGGGTATGGCTACACCTTC	CASSPGGTGYGYTF
many	TRBV12-3/TRBV12-4	TRBJ1-1	NA	TGTGCCAGCAGTTTAAGGGAGAACACTGAAGCTTTCTTT	CASSLRENTEAFF
few	TRBV28	TRBJ1-2	NA	TGTGCCAGCACCCTTCACGGGGCTAACTATGGCTACACCTTC	CASTLHGANYGYTF
few	TRBV7-9	TRBJ1-1	NA	TGTGCCAGCAGTCCAGGAGTGGGCACTGAAGCTTTCTTT	CASSPGVGTEAFF
NA	TRBV20-1	TRBJ1-6	TRBD1	TGCAGTGCTAGGACAGGGTCGGATAATTCACCCCTCCACTTT	CSARTGSDNSPLHF
NA	TRBV20-1	TRBJ1-1	TRBD1	TGCAGTGCTAGCGGACAGGTTACGAACACTGAAGCTTTCTTT	CSASGQVTNTEAFF
NA	TRBV7-2	TRBJ1-2	NA	TGTGCCAGCAGCCCCTGGGAGAAATCAAGTTATGGCTACACCTTC	CASSPWEKSSYGYTF
NA	TRBV20-1	TRBJ1-1	TRBD1	TGCAGTGCAAGACAGGGAAGAATTGAAGCTTTCTTT	CSARQGRIEAFF
many	TRBV28	TRBJ1-5	NA	TGTGCCAGCAGTTTGGTCCGGGGGTTCAATCAGCCCCAGCATTTT	CASSLVRGFNQPQHF
few	TRBV19	TRBJ2-7	NA	TGTGCCAGTGTGGGAGACCCCTACGAGCAGTACTTC	CASVGDPYEQYF
NA	TRBV5-5	TRBJ2-5	NA	TGTGCCAGCAGCCCTGGCCTAGCATCAGAGACCCAGTACTTC	CASSPGLASETQYF
few	TRBV6-5	TRBJ1-2	TRBD1	TGTGCCAGCAGTTTTCAACAGGGGGCGCGGGGCTACACCTTC	CASSFQQGARGYTF
NA	TRBV6-1	TRBJ2-3	NA	TGTGCCAGCAGTGAGCTCACGGGGGCCACAGATACGCAGTATTTT	CASSELTGATDTQYF
NA	TRBV6-5	TRBJ2-7	NA	TGTGCCAGCAGTTACTCTCCATTCCCCTCGTACGAGCAGTACTTC	CASSYSPFPSYEQYF
NA	TRBV4-3	TRBJ1-6	TRBD1	TGCGCCAGCAGCCAAGAGGGGACAGCGAATTCACCCCTCCACTTT	CASSQEGTANSPLHF
many	TRBV6-5	TRBJ2-7	NA	TGTGCCAGCAGTTACGCCCCGAACACACGGTCCTACGAGCAGTACTTC	CASSYAPNTRSYEQYF
many	TRBV20-1	TRBJ2-7	NA	TGCAGTGCCGGGAAGCCTGATGGGCAGTACTTC	CSAGKPDGQYF
many	TRBV7-2	TRBJ1-5	NA	TGTGCCAGCAGTTTAGGGGGTCGCAATCAGCCCCAGCATTTT	CASSLGGRNQPQHF
NA	TRBV7-8	TRBJ1-5	NA	TGTGCCAGCAGCACCAGCGGCAGGGGTTACGAGCCCCAGCATTTT	CASSTSGRGYEPQHF
many	TRBV20-1	TRBJ2-5	NA	TGCAGTGCCAAGCGGAAAGAGACCCAGTACTTC	CSAKRKETQYF
NA	TRBV29-1	TRBJ1-2	NA	TGCAGCGTTGTAAGACTCAGCGGGGAGGGCTATGGCTACACCTTC	CSVVRLSGEGYGYTF
many	TRBV12-3/TRBV12-4	TRBJ2-5	NA	TGTGCCAGCAGTCCACAGGAAGAAGAGACCCAGTACTTC	CASSPQEEETQYF
many	TRBV28	TRBJ1-1	TRBD1	TGTGCCAGCAGTTGGGGGTGGACAGGGGAGAACACTGAAGCTTTCTTT	CASSWGWTGENTEAFF
NA	TRBV7-3	TRBJ2-6	NA	TGTGCCAGCAGCTCCACGGGGGCCGGGAGCTCTGGGGCCAACGTCCTGACTTTC	CASSSTGAGSSGANVLTF
many	TRBV28	TRBJ1-5	NA	TGTGCCAGCAGTTGGGAACGGGGGCCGCGGGAGAGGCCCCAGCATTTT	CASSWERGPRERPQHF